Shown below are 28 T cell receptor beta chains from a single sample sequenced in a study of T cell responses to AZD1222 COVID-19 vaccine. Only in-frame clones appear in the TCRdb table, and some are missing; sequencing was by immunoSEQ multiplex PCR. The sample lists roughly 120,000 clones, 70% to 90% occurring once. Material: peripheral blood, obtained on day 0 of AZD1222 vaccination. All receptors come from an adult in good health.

This chain's CDR3 is CASSLGLTAWGSGANVLTF. DNA for the CDR3: TGTGCCAGCAGCTTAGGACTGACGGCGTGGGGCTCTGGGGCCAACGTCCTGACTTTC. The V gene is TRBV7-2, the J gene TRBJ2-6; no firm D call. Germline assignment: CDR1 SGHTA and CDR2 FQGNSA. CDR3 length: 19 residues. V was clipped by 1 base and J by 0 bases, with 16 bases between them.

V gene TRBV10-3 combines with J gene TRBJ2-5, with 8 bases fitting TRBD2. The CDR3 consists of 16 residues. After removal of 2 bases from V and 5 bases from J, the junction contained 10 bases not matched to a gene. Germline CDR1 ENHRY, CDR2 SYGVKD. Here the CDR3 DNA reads TGTGCCATCAGTGAGCCGGGACTAGGGGGGCTGGAGACCCAGTACTTC. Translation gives CAISEPGLGGLETQYF.

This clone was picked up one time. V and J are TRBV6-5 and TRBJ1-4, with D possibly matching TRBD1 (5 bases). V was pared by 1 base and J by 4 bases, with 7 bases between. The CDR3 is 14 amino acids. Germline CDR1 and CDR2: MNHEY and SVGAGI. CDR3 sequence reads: CASSYWGVNEKLFF. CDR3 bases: TGTGCCAGCAGTTACTGGGGGGTTAATGAAAAACTGTTTTTT.

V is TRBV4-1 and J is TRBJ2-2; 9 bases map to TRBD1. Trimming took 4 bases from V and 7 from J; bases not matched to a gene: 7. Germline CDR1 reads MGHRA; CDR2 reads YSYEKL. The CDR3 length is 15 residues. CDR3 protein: CASSRAQGANGELFF. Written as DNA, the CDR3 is TGCGCCAGCAGCCGCGCACAGGGGGCGAACGGGGAGCTGTTTTTT.

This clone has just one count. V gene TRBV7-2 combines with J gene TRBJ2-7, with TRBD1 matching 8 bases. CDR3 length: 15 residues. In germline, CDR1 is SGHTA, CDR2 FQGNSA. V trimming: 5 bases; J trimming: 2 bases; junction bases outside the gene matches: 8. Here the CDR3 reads CASSAGQGFAYEQYF. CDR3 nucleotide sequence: TGTGCCAGCAGCGCAGGACAGGGTTTTGCCTACGAGCAGTACTTC.

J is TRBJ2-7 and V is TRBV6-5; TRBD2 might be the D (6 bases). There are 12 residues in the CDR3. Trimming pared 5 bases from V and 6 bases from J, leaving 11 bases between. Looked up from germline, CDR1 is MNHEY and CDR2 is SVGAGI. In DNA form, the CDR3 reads TGTGCCAGCAGTAACGGGGGTCGCGAGCAGTACTTC. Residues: CASSNGGREQYF.

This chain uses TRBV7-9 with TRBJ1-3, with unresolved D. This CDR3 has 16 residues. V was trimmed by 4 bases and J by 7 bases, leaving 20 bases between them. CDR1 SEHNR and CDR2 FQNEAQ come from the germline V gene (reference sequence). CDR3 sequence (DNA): TGTGCCAGCAGCTCAGAGATAGGCAGGAATTATAACACCATATATTTT. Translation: CASSSEIGRNYNTIYF.

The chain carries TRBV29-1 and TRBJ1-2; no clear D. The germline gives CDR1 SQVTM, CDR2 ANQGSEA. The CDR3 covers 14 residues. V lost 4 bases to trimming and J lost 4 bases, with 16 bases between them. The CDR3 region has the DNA TGCAGCGTTGTTCACCCAAGGGCCCCCTATGGCTACACCTTC. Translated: CSVVHPRAPYGYTF. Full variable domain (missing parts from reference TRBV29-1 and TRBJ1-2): SAVISQKPSRDICQRGTSLTIQCQVDSQVTMMFWYRQQPGQSLTLIATANQGSEATYESGFVIDKFPISRPNLTFSTLTVSNMSPEDSSIYLCSVVHPRAPYGYTFGSGTRLTVV.

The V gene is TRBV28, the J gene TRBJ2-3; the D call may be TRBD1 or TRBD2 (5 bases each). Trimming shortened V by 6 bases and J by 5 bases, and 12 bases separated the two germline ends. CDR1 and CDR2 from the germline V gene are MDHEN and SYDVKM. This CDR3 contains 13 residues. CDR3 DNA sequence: TGTGCCAGCAGGGGAGCGGACAAAGATACGCAGTATTTT. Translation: CASRGADKDTQYF.

The CDR3 here is CSPGLVRSYNEQFF. As DNA, the CDR3 is TGCAGCCCCGGACTGGTTCGCTCCTACAATGAGCAGTTCTTC. The chain couples TRBV29-1 to TRBJ2-1; maybe TRBD2 (5 bases). This CDR3 region has 14 residues. With 8 bases removed from V and 0 bases from J, the gap between germline ends came to 14 bases. Germline lookup yields CDR1 SQVTM and CDR2 ANQGSEA.

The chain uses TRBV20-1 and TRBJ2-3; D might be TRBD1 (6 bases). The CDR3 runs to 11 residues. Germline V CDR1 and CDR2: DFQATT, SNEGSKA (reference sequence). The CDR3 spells CNGQTTDTQYF. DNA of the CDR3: TGCAACGGACAGACCACAGATACGCAGTATTTT.

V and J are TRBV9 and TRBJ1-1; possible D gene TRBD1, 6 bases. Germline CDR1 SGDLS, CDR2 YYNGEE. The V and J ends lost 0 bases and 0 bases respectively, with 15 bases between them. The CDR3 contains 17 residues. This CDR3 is CASSVGLGGMMNTEAFF. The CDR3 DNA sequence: TGTGCCAGCAGCGTAGGCCTTGGGGGCATGATGAACACTGAAGCTTTCTTT.

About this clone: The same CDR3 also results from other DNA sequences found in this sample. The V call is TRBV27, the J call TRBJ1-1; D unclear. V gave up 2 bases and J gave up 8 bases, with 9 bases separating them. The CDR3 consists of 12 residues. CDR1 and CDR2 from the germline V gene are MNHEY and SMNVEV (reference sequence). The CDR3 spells CASSLGRGEAFF. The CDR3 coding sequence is TGTGCCAGCAGTTTAGGGCGAGGGGAAGCTTTCTTT.

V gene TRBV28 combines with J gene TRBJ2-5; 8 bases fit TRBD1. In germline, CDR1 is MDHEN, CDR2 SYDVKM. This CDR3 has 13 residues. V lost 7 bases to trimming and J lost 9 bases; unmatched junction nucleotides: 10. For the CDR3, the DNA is TGTGCCAGCACCCCATGGGGACAGGAGCCCCAGTACTTC. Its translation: CASTPWGQEPQYF.

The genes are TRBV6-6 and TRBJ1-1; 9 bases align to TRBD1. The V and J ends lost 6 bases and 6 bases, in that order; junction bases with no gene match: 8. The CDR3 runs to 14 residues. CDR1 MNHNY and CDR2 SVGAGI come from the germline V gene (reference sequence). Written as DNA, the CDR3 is TGTGCCAGCAGCGAGGGACAGGGACTTCCTGAAGCTTTCTTT. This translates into CASSEGQGLPEAFF.

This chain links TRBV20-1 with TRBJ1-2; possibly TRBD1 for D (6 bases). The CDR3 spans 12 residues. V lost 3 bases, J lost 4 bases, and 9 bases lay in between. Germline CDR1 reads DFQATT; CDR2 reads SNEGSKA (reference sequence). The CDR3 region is CSASGQSYGYTF. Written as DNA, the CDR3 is TGCAGTGCTAGTGGACAGAGCTATGGCTACACCTTC.

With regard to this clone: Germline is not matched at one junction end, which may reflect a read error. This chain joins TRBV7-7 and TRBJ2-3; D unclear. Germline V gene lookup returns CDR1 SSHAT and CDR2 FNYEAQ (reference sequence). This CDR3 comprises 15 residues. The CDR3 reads CASSLNPSRTDTQYF. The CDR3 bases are TGTGCTAGCAGCTTAAACCCCTCGCGGACAGATACGCAGTATTTT.

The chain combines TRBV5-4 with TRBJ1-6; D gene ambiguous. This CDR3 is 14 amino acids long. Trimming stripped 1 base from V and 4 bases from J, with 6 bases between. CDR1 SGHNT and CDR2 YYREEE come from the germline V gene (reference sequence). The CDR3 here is CASSLTDYNSPLHF. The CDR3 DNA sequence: TGTGCCAGCAGCTTGACAGATTATAATTCACCCCTCCACTTT. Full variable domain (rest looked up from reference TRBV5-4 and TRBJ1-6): ETGVTQSPTHLIKTRGQQVTLRCSSQSGHNTVSWYQQALGQGPQFIFQYYREEENGRGNFPPRFSGLQFPNYSSELNVNALELDDSALYLCASSLTDYNSPLHFGNGTRLTVT.

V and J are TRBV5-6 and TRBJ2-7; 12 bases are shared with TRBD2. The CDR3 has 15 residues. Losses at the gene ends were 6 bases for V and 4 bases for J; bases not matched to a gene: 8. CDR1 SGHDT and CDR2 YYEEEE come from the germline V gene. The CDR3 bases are TGTGCCAGCACCCTGGGACTAGCGGGTCATTACGAGCAGTACTTC. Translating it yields CASTLGLAGHYEQYF.

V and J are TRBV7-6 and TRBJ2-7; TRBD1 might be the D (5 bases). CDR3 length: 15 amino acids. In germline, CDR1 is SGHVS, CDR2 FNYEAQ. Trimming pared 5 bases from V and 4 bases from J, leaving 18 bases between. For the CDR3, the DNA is TGTGCCAGCAGCGTAGGACACCCGAGGTCTTACGAGCAGTACTTC. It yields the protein CASSVGHPRSYEQYF.

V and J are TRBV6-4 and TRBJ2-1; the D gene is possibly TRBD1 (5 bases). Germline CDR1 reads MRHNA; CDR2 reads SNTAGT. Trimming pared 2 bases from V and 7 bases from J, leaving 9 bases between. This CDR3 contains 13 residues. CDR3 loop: CASSDKGWNEQFF. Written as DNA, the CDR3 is TGTGCCAGCAGTGACAAGGGGTGGAATGAGCAGTTCTTC.

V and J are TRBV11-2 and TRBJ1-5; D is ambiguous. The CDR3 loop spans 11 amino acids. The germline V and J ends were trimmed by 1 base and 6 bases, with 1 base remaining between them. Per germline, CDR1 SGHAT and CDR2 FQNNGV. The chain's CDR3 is CASSLGQPQHF. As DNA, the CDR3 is TGTGCCAGCAGCTTAGGTCAGCCCCAGCATTTT. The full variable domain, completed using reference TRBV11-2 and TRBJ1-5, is EAGVAQSPRYKIIEKRQSVAFWCNPISGHATLYWYQQILGQGPKLLIQFQNNGVVDDSQLPKDRFSAERLKGVDSTLKIQPAKLEDSAVYLCASSLGQPQHFGDGTRLSIL.

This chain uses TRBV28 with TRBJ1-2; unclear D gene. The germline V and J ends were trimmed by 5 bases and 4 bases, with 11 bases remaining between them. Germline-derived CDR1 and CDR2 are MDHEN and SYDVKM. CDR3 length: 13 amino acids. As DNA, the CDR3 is TGTGCCAGCAGTCTACCGGCGTTCTATGGCTACACCTTC. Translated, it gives CASSLPAFYGYTF.

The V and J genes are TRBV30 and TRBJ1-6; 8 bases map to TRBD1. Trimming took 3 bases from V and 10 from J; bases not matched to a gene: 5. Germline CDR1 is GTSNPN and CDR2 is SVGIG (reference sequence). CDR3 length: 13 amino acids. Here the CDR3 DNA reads TGTGCCTGGAGAGGTGGGACAGGCTCACCCCTCCACTTT. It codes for CAWRGGTGSPLHF.

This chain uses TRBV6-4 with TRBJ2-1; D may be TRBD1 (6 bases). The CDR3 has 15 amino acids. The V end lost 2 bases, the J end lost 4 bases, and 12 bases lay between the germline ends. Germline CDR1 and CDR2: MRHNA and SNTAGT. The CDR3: CASSDQTGLYNEQFF. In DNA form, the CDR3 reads TGTGCCAGCAGTGACCAAACAGGGCTTTACAATGAGCAGTTCTTC.

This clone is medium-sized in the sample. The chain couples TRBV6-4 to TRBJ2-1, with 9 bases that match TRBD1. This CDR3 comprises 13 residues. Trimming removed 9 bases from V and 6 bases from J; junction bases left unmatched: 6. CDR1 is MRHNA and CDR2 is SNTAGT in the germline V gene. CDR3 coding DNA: TGTGCCAGTTCCGGGACAGGGACCAATGAGCAGTTCTTC. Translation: CASSGTGTNEQFF.

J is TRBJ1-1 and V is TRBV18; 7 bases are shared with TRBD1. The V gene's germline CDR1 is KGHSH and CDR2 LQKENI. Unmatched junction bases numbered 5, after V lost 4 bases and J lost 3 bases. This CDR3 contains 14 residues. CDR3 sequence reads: CASSQTGWDTEAFF. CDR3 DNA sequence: TGTGCCAGCTCACAGACAGGGTGGGACACTGAAGCTTTCTTT.

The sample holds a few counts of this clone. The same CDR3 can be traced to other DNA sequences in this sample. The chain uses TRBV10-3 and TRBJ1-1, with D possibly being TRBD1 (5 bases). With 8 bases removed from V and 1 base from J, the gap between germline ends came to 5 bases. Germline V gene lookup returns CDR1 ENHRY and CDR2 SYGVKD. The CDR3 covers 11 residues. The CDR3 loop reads CAIGTNTEAFF. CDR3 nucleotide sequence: TGTGCCATCGGGACGAACACTGAAGCTTTCTTT.